This passage covers 6 T cell receptor beta chains from one sample sequenced in a study of response to subunit inactivated influenza vaccine. TCRdb reanalysed the RT-PCR reads using MiXCR and keeps one entry per CDR3 protein. The data hold 800,000 or so distinct CDR3 sequences, with roughly 20% observed a single time. Sequences were derived from PBMCs from blood, sampled roughly 5 days after vaccination. Receptors originate from a man aged 50-59 years who received an inactivated influenza vaccine.

This rearrangement joins TRBV7-2 to TRBJ1-4, with D possibly TRBD1 on 5 matching bases. Trimming pared 1 base from V and 6 bases from J, leaving 18 bases between. CDR3 length: 17 residues. Germline V lookup: CDR1 SGHTA, CDR2 FQGNSA. The CDR3 loop is CASSLVMVAGVDEKLFF. CDR3 DNA sequence: TGTGCCAGCAGCTTAGTTATGGTAGCGGGGGTGGATGAAAAACTGTTTTTT.

This chain uses TRBV18 with TRBJ2-7, with D maybe TRBD1 (5 bases). CDR3 size: 12 residues. Looked up from germline, CDR1 is KGHSH and CDR2 is LQKENI. With 5 bases removed from V and 7 bases from J, the gap between germline ends came to 12 bases. CDR3 protein: CASSSTNREQYF. The CDR3 nucleotides are TGTGCCAGCTCATCTACCAACAGGGAGCAGTACTTC.

The chain has TRBV6-4 and TRBJ2-3, with D maybe TRBD2 (7 bases). The germline gives CDR1 MRHNA, CDR2 SNTAGT. V gave up 4 bases and J gave up 4 bases, with 12 bases separating them. The CDR3 length is 14 residues. CDR3 nucleotides: TGTGCCAGCAGTGGAGAGGGGGGGGCAGATACGCAGTATTTT. Its translation is CASSGEGGADTQYF.

This sequence joins TRBV7-9 and TRBJ1-1; TRBD1 aligns across 8 bases. CDR3 length: 13 residues. J was trimmed by 7 bases and V by 3 bases; bases with no gene match: 4. Per germline, CDR1 SEHNR and CDR2 FQNEAQ (reference sequence). CDR3 nucleotide sequence: TGTGCCAGCAGCTTTGGGACAGGCCTTGAAGCTTTCTTT. This codes for CASSFGTGLEAFF.

V gene TRBV5-1 combines with J gene TRBJ1-2; 12 nucleotides agree with TRBD1. V gave up 4 bases and J gave up 6 bases; unmatched junction bases: 7. This CDR3 has 15 residues. Germline-derived CDR1 and CDR2 are SGHRS and YFSETQ. The chain's CDR3 is CASSKPGQGADGYTF. For the CDR3, the DNA is TGCGCCAGCAGCAAACCGGGACAGGGGGCAGATGGCTACACCTTC.

The CDR3 DNA is TGTGCCAGCAGCCAAGGGGAAGGCGGGGAGACCCAGTACTTC. Translation gives CASSQGEGGETQYF. The rearrangement links TRBV4-2 to TRBJ2-5; D perhaps matches TRBD2 (5 bases). CDR3 length: 14 residues. Germline-derived CDR1 and CDR2 are LGHNA and YNFKEQ. Deletions cut 1 base from V and 5 bases from J, with 11 bases between.